Listed here are 12 T cell receptor beta chains from one sample, sequenced in a study of T cells in localized non-small cell lung cancer. Some clones are missing from TCRdb's copy, which holds only in-frame ones; the method was immunoSEQ multiplex PCR. Found here are around 31,000 clones, 89% of them singletons; the top ten hold about 9.4%. Sequencing used peripheral blood, obtained before any cancer treatment. The origin of the receptors is a woman aged 40-70 years with stage I lung adenocarcinoma.

CDR3 coding DNA: TGTGCCAGCAGTTTTGTGGGTTACACTGAAGCTTTCTTT. It specifies CASSFVGYTEAFF. The chain recombines TRBV28 with TRBJ1-1; no reliable D call. CDR3 size: 13 residues. Germline CDR1 is MDHEN and CDR2 is SYDVKM. Trimming left V 3 bases short and J 3 bases short, with 8 bases between.

The table lists this clone with a few counts. The V gene is TRBV28, the J gene TRBJ1-5, with 10 bases aligning to TRBD1. This CDR3 is 16 amino acids long. The germline V gene encodes CDR1 MDHEN and CDR2 SYDVKM. Trimming took 0 bases from V and 2 from J; bases not matched to a gene: 1. CDR3 sequence: CASSLWTGGGNQPQHF. In DNA form, the CDR3 reads TGTGCCAGCAGTTTATGGACAGGGGGCGGCAATCAGCCCCAGCATTTT. Using reference TRBV28 and TRBJ1-5 for the parts outside the CDR3, the full variable domain is DVKVTQSSRYLVKRTGEKVFLECVQDMDHENMFWYRQDPGLGLRLIYFSYDVKMKEKGDIPEGYSVSREKKERFSLILESASTNQTSMYLCASSLWTGGGNQPQHFGDGTRLSIL.

The gene calls are TRBV28 and TRBJ2-4; 8 bases are a match to TRBD1. The CDR3 consists of 16 residues. Per germline, CDR1 MDHEN and CDR2 SYDVKM. J was trimmed by 3 bases and V by 1 base; bases with no gene match: 5. CDR3 DNA sequence: TGTGCCAGCAGTTTATCGACAGGGGCCTTCAAAAACATTCAGTACTTC. This sequence encodes CASSLSTGAFKNIQYF. The complete variable domain, with remaining parts taken from reference TRBV28 and TRBJ2-4, reads DVKVTQSSRYLVKRTGEKVFLECVQDMDHENMFWYRQDPGLGLRLIYFSYDVKMKEKGDIPEGYSVSREKKERFSLILESASTNQTSMYLCASSLSTGAFKNIQYFGAGTRLSVL.

This chain links TRBV7-2 with TRBJ1-4, with a possible D match to TRBD1 (5 bases). Trimming cost V 5 bases and J 8 bases, with 15 bases left between them. Germline CDR1 is SGHTA and CDR2 is FQGNSA. This CDR3 spans 14 amino acids. CDR3: CASSPRQLTEKLFF. The DNA of the CDR3 is TGTGCCAGCAGCCCCCGACAGCTTACGGAAAAACTGTTTTTT.

The rearrangement links TRBV7-9 to TRBJ1-3; TRBD1 matches 9 bases. J was trimmed by 3 bases and V by 5 bases; bases with no gene match: 17. Germline assignment: CDR1 SEHNR and CDR2 FQNEAQ (reference sequence). This CDR3 region has 19 residues. CDR3 amino acids: CASSTTGTGPDSSGNTIYF. As DNA, the CDR3 is TGTGCCAGCAGCACAACTGGGACAGGGCCCGACTCTAGTGGAAACACCATATATTTT.

The CDR3 spells CASSRKGLAVNTDTQYF. The CDR3 bases are TGTGCCAGTAGTAGGAAAGGGCTAGCGGTGAACACAGATACGCAGTATTTT. The V gene is TRBV19, the J gene TRBJ2-3, with 7 bases matching TRBD2. The CDR3 is 17 residues long. Trimming removed 4 bases from V and 2 bases from J; junction bases left unmatched: 12. Germline V gene data show CDR1 as LNHDA and CDR2 as SQIVND (reference sequence). The full variable domain, with the rest looked up from reference TRBV19 and TRBJ2-3, is DGGITQSPKYLFRKEGQNVTLSCEQNLNHDAMYWYRQDPGQGLRLIYYSQIVNDFQKGDIAEGYSVSREKKESFPLTVTSAQKNPTAFYLCASSRKGLAVNTDTQYFGPGTRLTVL.

The chain's CDR3 is CASRLDRSNTGELFF. DNA of the CDR3: TGTGCCAGCAGGCTTGACCGGAGCAACACCGGGGAGCTGTTTTTT. V is TRBV6-5 and J is TRBJ2-2; D uncertain. Trimming cost V 6 bases and J 2 bases, with 13 bases left between them. From germline, CDR1 is MNHEY and CDR2 SVGAGI. The CDR3 loop spans 15 amino acids.

In regard to this clone: One end of the junction varies from germline; a read error may be responsible. The chain uses TRBV4-1 and TRBJ1-2, with 8 nucleotides matching TRBD1. The germline V gene encodes CDR1 MGHRA and CDR2 YSYEKL. This CDR3 spans 15 amino acids. CDR3 in amino acids: CASSQGTGGLYGSTF. The DNA of the CDR3 is TGCGCCAGCAGCCAAGGTACAGGGGGTCTCTATGGCTCCACCTTC.

The rearrangement links TRBV6-6 to TRBJ1-5, with D tentatively TRBD1 (5 bases). Trimming removed 2 bases from V and 2 bases from J, with 10 bases in between. Germline V CDR1 and CDR2: MNHNY, SVGAGI (reference sequence). The CDR3 covers 15 residues. CDR3 region: CASSYSQGGNQPQHF. CDR3 nucleotide sequence: TGTGCCAGCAGTTACAGCCAGGGTGGCAATCAGCCCCAGCATTTT.

This chain joins TRBV19 and TRBJ2-7, with D unresolved. CDR1 is LNHDA and CDR2 is SQIVND in the germline V gene (reference sequence). There are 15 residues in the CDR3. V shed 5 bases and J shed 1 base, with 15 bases lying between them. The CDR3 coding sequence is TGTGCCAGTAGTCAACCGGCCGCCCAATCCTACGAGCAGTACTTC. It encodes CASSQPAAQSYEQYF.

The chain couples TRBV4-1 to TRBJ1-6; 8 bases agree with TRBD1. The CDR3 loop spans 15 amino acids. Germline lookup yields CDR1 MGHRA and CDR2 YSYEKL. The trim removed 4 bases at V and 7 bases at J, leaving 6 bases unmatched. Written as DNA, the CDR3 is TGCGCCAGCAGCCGACAGGGACAGGAGAATTCACCCCTCCACTTT. It specifies CASSRQGQENSPLHF.

The gene calls are TRBV28 and TRBJ2-7; D is unclear. V was shortened by 6 bases and J by 5 bases, with 26 bases between the two germline ends. The CDR3 runs 17 residues. The germline CDR1 and CDR2 sequences are MDHEN and SYDVKM. CDR3 in amino acids: CASRSLPDAGVVNEQYF. In DNA, the CDR3 is TGTGCCAGCAGATCTTTGCCCGATGCCGGAGTAGTGAACGAGCAGTACTTC. The full variable domain, with the rest looked up from reference TRBV28 and TRBJ2-7, is DVKVTQSSRYLVKRTGEKVFLECVQDMDHENMFWYRQDPGLGLRLIYFSYDVKMKEKGDIPEGYSVSREKKERFSLILESASTNQTSMYLCASRSLPDAGVVNEQYFGPGTRLTVT.